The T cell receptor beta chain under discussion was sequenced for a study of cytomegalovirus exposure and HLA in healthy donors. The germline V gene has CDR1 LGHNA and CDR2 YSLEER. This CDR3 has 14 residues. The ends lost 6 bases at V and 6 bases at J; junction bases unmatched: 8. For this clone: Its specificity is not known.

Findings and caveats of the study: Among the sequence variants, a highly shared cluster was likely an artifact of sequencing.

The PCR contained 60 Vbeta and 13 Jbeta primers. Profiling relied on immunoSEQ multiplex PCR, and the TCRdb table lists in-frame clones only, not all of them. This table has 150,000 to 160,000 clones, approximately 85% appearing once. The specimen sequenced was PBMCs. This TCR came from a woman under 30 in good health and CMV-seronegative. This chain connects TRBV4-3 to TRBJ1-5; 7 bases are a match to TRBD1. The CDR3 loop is CASSPDRDPQPQHF. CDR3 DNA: TGCGCCAGCAGTCCCGACAGGGACCCTCAGCCCCAGCATTTT.